These T cell receptor beta chains were read from a single sample in a study of T cells in Graves' hyperthyroidism and ophthalmopathy. TCRdb analysed the multiplex PCR reads with MiXCR anew, one entry per CDR3 protein. The data contain approximately 530,000 distinct CDR3 sequences, 15% to 20% of them singletons. Sequencing was carried out using blood. These receptors all stem from a woman aged 18-35 years with Graves' hyperthyroidism. Each CDR3 is given with its conserved first and last residue. D genes are given only for firm matches. Where a row states a size, it is once, few, many or the class of an expanded clone; other rows omit it.

size	V	D	J	CDR3	DNA
many	TRBV11-2	TRBD1	TRBJ1-1	CASSFWGQMNTEAFF	TGTGCCAGCAGCTTTTGGGGACAGATGAACACTGAAGCTTTCTTT
NA	TRBV6-1	NA	TRBJ2-3	CASTVTGGGADTQYF	TGTGCCAGCACCGTCACCGGAGGGGGCGCAGATACGCAGTATTTT
many	TRBV7-9	TRBD2	TRBJ2-1	CASMAGDYNEQFF	TGTGCCAGCATGGCGGGAGACTACAATGAGCAGTTCTTC
many	TRBV20-1	NA	TRBJ2-7	CSARAGPSYEQYF	TGCAGTGCTAGGGCAGGGCCCTCCTACGAGCAGTACTTC
many	TRBV7-2	TRBD2	TRBJ2-1	CASSLIPAGTYEQFF	TGTGCCAGCAGCTTAATCCCAGCGGGGACGTATGAGCAGTTCTTC
few	TRBV7-6	TRBD2	TRBJ2-1	CASSFGRGRGGINEQFF	TGTGCCAGCAGCTTCGGGAGGGGCAGGGGAGGTATTAATGAGCAGTTCTTC
many	TRBV2	NA	TRBJ2-7	CASGSRYAYEQYF	TGTGCCAGCGGGAGTCGATACGCCTACGAGCAGTACTTC
few	TRBV25-1	NA	TRBJ1-4	CASSERAAKLFF	TGTGCCAGCAGTGAGAGGGCCGCAAAACTGTTTTTT
many	TRBV20-1	NA	TRBJ2-3	CSAREWGGGSTDTQYF	TGCAGTGCCCGCGAGTGGGGAGGGGGAAGCACAGATACGCAGTATTTT
few	TRBV7-2	NA	TRBJ1-2	CASSTSGENTDGYTF	TGTGCCAGCAGCACGTCAGGGGAGAATACTGATGGCTACACCTTC
NA	TRBV14	NA	TRBJ1-4	CASSQDREELFF	TGTGCCAGCAGCCAAGATAGGGAGGAACTGTTTTTT
many	TRBV12-3/TRBV12-4	NA	TRBJ2-3	CASSPEKIGTDTQYF	TGTGCCAGCAGTCCCGAGAAGATAGGCACAGATACGCAGTATTTT
few	TRBV12-3/TRBV12-4	NA	TRBJ1-3	CASSPQSAGSGNTIYF	TGTGCCAGCAGTCCCCAGTCCGCCGGCTCTGGAAACACCATATATTTT
few	TRBV7-9	NA	TRBJ1-2	CASSLEGEFYGYTF	TGTGCCAGCAGCTTAGAGGGGGAATTCTATGGCTACACCTTC
NA	TRBV30	NA	TRBJ1-2	CAWSLGVYGYTF	TGTGCCTGGAGCCTAGGGGTCTATGGCTACACCTTC
many	TRBV28	NA	TRBJ1-1	CASSFHGNTEAFF	TGTGCCAGCAGTTTCCACGGAAACACTGAAGCTTTCTTT
many	TRBV3-1	NA	TRBJ1-2	CASSPLTPGYTF	TGTGCCAGCAGCCCCTTGACACCTGGCTACACCTTC
few	TRBV28	TRBD1	TRBJ2-2	CAAFTTYRGSGELFF	TGTGCCGCCTTTACTACGTACAGGGGGTCCGGGGAGCTGTTTTTT
many	TRBV12-5	NA	TRBJ1-1	CASGPWGLNTEAFF	TGTGCTAGTGGCCCATGGGGTTTGAACACTGAAGCTTTCTTT
many	TRBV7-9	NA	TRBJ1-1	CASSSGGGGWYTEAFF	TGTGCCAGCAGCTCGGGGGGGGGCGGATGGTACACTGAAGCTTTCTTT
many	TRBV2	NA	TRBJ2-7	CASSGVEGVSSYEQYF	TGTGCCAGCAGTGGGGTTGAGGGCGTGAGCTCCTACGAGCAGTACTTC
many	TRBV2	NA	TRBJ2-1	CASGRDFYNEQFF	TGTGCCAGCGGAAGGGACTTCTACAATGAGCAGTTCTTC
few	TRBV12-5	NA	TRBJ2-2	CASGLRWEANTGELFF	TGTGCTAGTGGTCTCCGATGGGAGGCGAACACCGGGGAGCTGTTTTTT
many	TRBV13	TRBD1	TRBJ2-1	CASSPTGVHEQFF	TGTGCCAGCAGCCCAACAGGGGTCCATGAGCAGTTCTTC
many	TRBV20-1	TRBD1	TRBJ1-2	CSAFTSDRENYGYTF	TGCAGTGCCTTCACATCGGACAGGGAAAACTATGGCTACACCTTC
many	TRBV12-3/TRBV12-4	TRBD1	TRBJ1-1	CASRKTGDTEAFF	TGTGCCAGCAGAAAAACAGGGGACACTGAAGCTTTCTTT
NA	TRBV20-1	TRBD1	TRBJ2-4	CSAIDRGGKNIQYF	TGCAGTGCCATCGACAGGGGTGGCAAAAACATTCAGTACTTC
many	TRBV27	NA	TRBJ2-3	CASSKQPTDTQYF	TGTGCCAGCAGCAAGCAGCCCACAGATACGCAGTATTTT
NA	TRBV27	TRBD1	TRBJ1-1	CASSLYGISGQGNTEAFF	TGTGCCAGCAGTTTATACGGGATTTCGGGACAGGGGAACACTGAAGCTTTCTTT
many	TRBV10-3	TRBD1	TRBJ1-1	CAIWTGVGTEAFF	TGTGCCATATGGACAGGGGTTGGCACTGAAGCTTTCTTT
many	TRBV6-1	NA	TRBJ1-2	CASSDIFYRYTF	TGTGCCAGCAGTGATATCTTCTATCGCTACACCTTC
few	TRBV6-1	NA	TRBJ1-5	CASRKTENQPQHF	TGTGCCAGCAGAAAGACAGAGAATCAGCCCCAGCATTTT
many	TRBV12-3/TRBV12-4	TRBD2	TRBJ2-1	CASSISGTSGGNEQFF	TGTGCCAGCAGTATCTCCGGGACTAGCGGGGGTAATGAGCAGTTCTTC